The following is a T cell receptor beta chain sequence with its context. The data derive from a study of CD8 T cells in Susac syndrome. Random hexamers primed reverse transcription of roughly 0.5 to 1 ug RNA. A single record per CDR3 protein comes from TCRdb applying MiXCR to the immunoSEQ multiplex PCR reads. This table holds about 150,000 distinct CDR3 sequences, approximately 95% found once. Diagnostic criteria defined recently for definite or probable disease were met by the Susac syndrome patients. Negative isolation yielded CD4+ and CD8+ T cells, and FACS enriched TEMRA cells. Trimming shortened V by 1 base and J by 4 bases, and 8 bases separated the two germline ends. CDR1 and CDR2 (germline): SGHDN, FVKESK. This CDR3 comprises 14 residues.

The source is a human donor with Susac syndrome. This chain links TRBV14 with TRBJ2-1; D is unclear. The sequenced sample consisted of CD8+ T cells from PBMCs. The CDR3: CASSQVNLYNEQFF. DNA for the CDR3: TGTGCCAGCAGCCAAGTTAACCTTTACAATGAGCAGTTCTTC.